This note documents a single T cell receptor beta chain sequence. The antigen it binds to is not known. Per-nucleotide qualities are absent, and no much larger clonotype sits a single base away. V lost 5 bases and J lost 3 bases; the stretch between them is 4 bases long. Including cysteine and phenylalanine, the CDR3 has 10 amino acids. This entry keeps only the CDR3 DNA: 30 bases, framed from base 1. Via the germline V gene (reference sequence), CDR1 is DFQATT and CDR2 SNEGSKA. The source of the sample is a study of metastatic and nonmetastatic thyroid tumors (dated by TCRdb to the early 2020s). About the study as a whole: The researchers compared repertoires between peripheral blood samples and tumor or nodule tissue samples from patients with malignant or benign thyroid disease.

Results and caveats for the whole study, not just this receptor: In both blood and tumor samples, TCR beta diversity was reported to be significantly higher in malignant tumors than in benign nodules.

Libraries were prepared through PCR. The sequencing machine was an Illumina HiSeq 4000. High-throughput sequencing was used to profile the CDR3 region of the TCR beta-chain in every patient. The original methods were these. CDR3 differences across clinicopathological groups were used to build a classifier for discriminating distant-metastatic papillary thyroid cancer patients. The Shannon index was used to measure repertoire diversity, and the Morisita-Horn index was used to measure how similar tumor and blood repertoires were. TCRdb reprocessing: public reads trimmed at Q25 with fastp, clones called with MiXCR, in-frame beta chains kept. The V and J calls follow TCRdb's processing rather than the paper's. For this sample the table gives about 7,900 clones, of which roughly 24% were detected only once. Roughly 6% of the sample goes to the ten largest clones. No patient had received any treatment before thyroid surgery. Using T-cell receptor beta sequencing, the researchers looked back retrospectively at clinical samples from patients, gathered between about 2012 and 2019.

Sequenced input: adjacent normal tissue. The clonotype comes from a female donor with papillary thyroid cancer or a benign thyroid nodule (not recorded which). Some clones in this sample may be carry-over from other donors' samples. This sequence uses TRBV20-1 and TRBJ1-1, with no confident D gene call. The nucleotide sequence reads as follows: TGCAGTGCTGGGGACACTGAAGCTTTCTTT. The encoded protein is CSAGDTEAFF.